This T cell receptor beta chain was recovered during a study of CD8+ T cells in alopecia areata. Across the study: Each day, treated patients took oral tofacitinib twice, at 5 to 10 mg per dose. Study-wide results and limits: Clonality in lesional scalp, especially alopecia totalis/universalis, exceeded that of normal scalp.

In regard to this clone: The antigen remains unidentified.

Sample treatment: oral pan-JAK inhibitor, 5-10 mg twice daily. Peripheral blood samples and lesional scalp punch biopsies were obtained from alopecia areata patients. Reverse transcription of extracted RNA yielded cDNA, which provided the sequencing template. Assay used: immunoSEQ multiplex PCR; TCRdb lists only in-frame clones, some missing. The table records around 150,000 clones, around three fifths of them present only once. V shed 4 bases and J shed 0 bases, with 10 bases lying between them. The CDR3 has 14 residues. Germline CDR1 is SGHRS and CDR2 is YFSETQ. The receptor was isolated from a human donor with alopecia areata. The sample was CD4+ T cells sorted from blood, taken at week 24, from a patient treated with tofacitinib. J is TRBJ1-1 and V is TRBV5-1; D unclear. The CDR3 DNA sequence: TGCGCCAGCAGCCTAGAGCCAGTGAACACTGAAGCTTTCTTT. It translates to CASSLEPVNTEAFF.